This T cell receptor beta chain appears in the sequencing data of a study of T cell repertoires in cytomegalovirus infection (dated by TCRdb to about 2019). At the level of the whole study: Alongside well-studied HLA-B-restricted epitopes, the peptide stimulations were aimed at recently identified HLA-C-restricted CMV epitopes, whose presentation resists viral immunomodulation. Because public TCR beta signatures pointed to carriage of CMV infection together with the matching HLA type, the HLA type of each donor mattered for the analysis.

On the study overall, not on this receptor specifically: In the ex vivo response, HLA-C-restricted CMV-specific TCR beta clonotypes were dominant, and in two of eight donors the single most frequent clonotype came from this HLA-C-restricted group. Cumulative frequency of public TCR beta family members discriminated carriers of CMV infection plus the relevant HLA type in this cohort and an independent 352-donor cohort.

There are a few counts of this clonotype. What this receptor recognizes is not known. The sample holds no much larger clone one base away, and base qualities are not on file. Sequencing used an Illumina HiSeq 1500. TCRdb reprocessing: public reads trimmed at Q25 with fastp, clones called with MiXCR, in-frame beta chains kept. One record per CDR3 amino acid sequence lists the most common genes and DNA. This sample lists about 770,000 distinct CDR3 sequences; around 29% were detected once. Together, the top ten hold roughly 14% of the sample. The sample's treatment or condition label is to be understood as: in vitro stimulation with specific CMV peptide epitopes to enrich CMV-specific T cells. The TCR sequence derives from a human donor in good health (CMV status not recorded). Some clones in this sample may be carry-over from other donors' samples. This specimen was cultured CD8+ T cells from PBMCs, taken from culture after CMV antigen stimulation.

The CDR3 region has the sequence CASSPDGPNYTF. The sequenced DNA: TGTGCCAGCAGCCCGGACGGGCCGAACTACACCTTC. The chain is assembled from TRBV7-9 and TRBJ1-2; the D gene assignment is ambiguous. For CDR1 and CDR2, the germline V gene (reference sequence) lists SEHNR and FQNEAQ. The CDR3 measures 12 amino acids from cysteine to phenylalanine. The kept DNA is CDR3 alone, 36 bases in frame from the first base. V loses 5 bases, J loses 10 bases, and the germline ends lie 14 bases apart. The entire variable domain, with the stretches around the CDR3 drawn from the reference TRBV7-9 and TRBJ1-2 proteins, is DTGVSQNPRHKITKRGQNVTFRCDPISEHNRLYWYRQTLGQGPEFLTYFQNEAQLEKSRLLSDRFSAERPKGSFSTLEIQRTEQGDSAMYLCASSPDGPNYTFGSGTRLTVV.